The 5 T cell receptor beta chains in this list originate from one sample, sequenced in a study of T cells after yellow fever vaccination (dated by TCRdb to about 2019). The treatment or condition label on this specimen signifies: live attenuated yellow fever vaccine strain. Libraries were built with 5' RACE. Instrument used: Illumina HiSeq 2500. In TCRdb, the public reads were trimmed at Q25 with fastp and aligned with MiXCR, with productive beta chains retained. Rows merge per CDR3 protein into single entries with the most common DNA and genes. The sample table records hundreds of thousands of distinct CDR3 sequences; approximately 21% of these occur just once. Over 11% of the sample lies in the top ten. Sample: PBMCs, taken 15 days after the yellow fever booster vaccination. These receptors were taken from a young man who received the YFV17D yellow fever vaccine.

This chain joins TRBV6-7 and TRBJ2-5; TRBD2 matches at 7 bases. TRBV6-7 is an ORF, and what it does is uncertain. J lost 4 bases, V lost 11 bases, and 4 bases had no gene match. CDR3 length: 11 amino acids. This chain's CDR3 is CACRGGETQYF. In DNA form, the CDR3 reads TGTGCCTGCCGCGGGGGAGAGACCCAGTACTTC.

This clonotype was counted between two and nine times. The J gene is TRBJ2-7, the V gene TRBV14; the D gene is possibly TRBD2 (5 bases). This CDR3 comprises 13 residues. Per germline, CDR1 SGHDN and CDR2 FVKESK. V was pared by 5 bases and J by 2 bases, with 10 bases between. The CDR3 sequence: CASSSQTTYEQYF. The CDR3 DNA reads TGTGCCAGCAGCAGCCAGACTACCTACGAGCAGTACTTC.

This clonotype was seen a few times. The chain combines TRBV20-1 with TRBJ2-7, with 7 bases matching TRBD2. CDR1 and CDR2 (germline): DFQATT, SNEGSKA (reference sequence). With V trimmed by 6 bases and J by 3 bases, 11 bases remained unmatched. This CDR3 spans 14 amino acids. This CDR3 is CSANPGTIHYEQYF. In nucleotides, the CDR3 is TGCAGTGCGAACCCCGGGACTATCCACTACGAGCAGTACTTC.

This clonotype was recorded a few times. The chain uses TRBV27 and TRBJ2-7; the D gene is possibly TRBD1 (5 bases). The germline V gene encodes CDR1 MNHEY and CDR2 SMNVEV (reference sequence). V gave up 0 bases and J gave up 2 bases, with 17 bases separating them. The CDR3 covers 17 residues. The CDR3 protein is CASSLSRRAGSTYEQYF. CDR3 nucleotides: TGTGCCAGCAGTTTATCCCGAAGGGCAGGGTCCACCTACGAGCAGTACTTC.

The chain is built from TRBV3-1 and TRBJ2-2, with TRBD1 matching 8 bases. Looked up from germline, CDR1 is LGHDT and CDR2 is YNNKEL (reference sequence). V shed 6 bases and J 5 bases; nucleotides not matched to a gene: 8. The CDR3 totals 15 residues. CDR3 sequence (DNA): TGTGCCAGCAGAAGACAGGGGATCAAGACCGGGGAGCTGTTTTTT. Protein product: CASRRQGIKTGELFF.